This TCR beta chain appears in the sequencing data of a study of T cell responses to AZD1222 COVID-19 vaccine. Here immunoSEQ multiplex PCR was the method, and the copy in TCRdb shows in-frame clones only, minus some. The sample includes approximately 100,000 clones, approximately 90% of them seen just once. Concerning this clone: Its antigen is undetermined.

Study findings and constraints: Spike-specific TCR breadth and depth both grew after two AZD1222 doses. Nearly half of spike-specific TCRs reportedly target unmutated variant regions. Baseline testing showed seropositivity in only a handful of AZD1222 recipients. Spike was spanned by vaccine-associated CD4 TCRs, with dominance at 160-218 and 743-854.

V lost 3 bases and J 8 bases, leaving 17 bases between the germline ends. The CDR3 is 15 residues long. CDR1 is SGDLS and CDR2 is YYNGEE in the germline V gene. Sequences were derived from peripheral blood, sampled on day 0 of AZD1222 vaccination. J is TRBJ1-4 and V is TRBV9; D call uncertain. The sequence was collected from an adult in good health. CDR3: CASSGLSPGQEKLFF. The CDR3 nucleotides are TGTGCCAGCAGCGGACTAAGTCCCGGGCAGGAAAAACTGTTTTTT.